This T cell receptor (beta chain) appears in the sequencing data of a study of a mutant IDH1 vaccine in newly diagnosed glioma. Across the whole study: Patients under treatment included approximately 60% males and about 38% females and had a mean age of around 40 years.

The J segment lost 9 bases and the V segment lost 0 bases, leaving 5 bases of the junction unmatched. The CDR3 spans 13 residues. CDR1 and CDR2 from the germline V gene are SEHNR and FQNEAQ (reference sequence). The time point: week 5, during vaccination. In the vaccine, a single dose held 300 ug of the mutant IDH1 20-mer peptide, along with topical imiquimod. This clone has a single count. Its antigen is undetermined. Some clones are missing from TCRdb's copy, which holds only in-frame ones; the method was immunoSEQ multiplex PCR. This sample yields under 70,000 clones, of which around 80% are seen a single time; about 7% belongs to the top ten.

This TCR derives from a woman aged 50 to 65 with glioma. Sequenced material: PBMCs, taken from a glioma patient whose treatment included an IDH1 peptide vaccine. The chain carries TRBV7-9 and TRBJ2-7; 7 nucleotides match TRBD1. In DNA, the CDR3 is TGTGCCAGCAGCTTAGCTGGGGACAGTCGGCAGTACTTC. Encoded protein: CASSLAGDSRQYF.